The T cell receptor beta chain under discussion was sequenced for a study of shared clonotypes between healthy human individuals. Notes on the study in general: Memory subsets generally showed lower estimated richness than naive subsets.

TCRdb's copy holds only in-frame clones and misses some; the assay was immunoSEQ multiplex PCR. The sample comprises a few million clones, 90% to 95% of which are singletons, and roughly 0.15% rests with the top ten. Comment on this clone: As yet, its antigen is unknown.

The sequenced sample consisted of naive CD4+ T cells sorted from blood. Stated subset: CD45RA+ positively selected. The receptor was derived from a man between 18 and 35 years old in good health.

The chain's CDR3 is CASSFPGTGRYTF. The CDR3 region has the DNA TGTGCCAGCAGCTTTCCCGGGACAGGTCGCTACACCTTC. This chain connects TRBV5-4 to TRBJ1-2; 8 positions match TRBD1. The CDR3 is made up of 13 amino acids. Trimming took 2 bases from V and 9 from J; bases not matched to a gene: 6. CDR1 and CDR2 (germline): SGHNT, YYREEE (reference sequence).